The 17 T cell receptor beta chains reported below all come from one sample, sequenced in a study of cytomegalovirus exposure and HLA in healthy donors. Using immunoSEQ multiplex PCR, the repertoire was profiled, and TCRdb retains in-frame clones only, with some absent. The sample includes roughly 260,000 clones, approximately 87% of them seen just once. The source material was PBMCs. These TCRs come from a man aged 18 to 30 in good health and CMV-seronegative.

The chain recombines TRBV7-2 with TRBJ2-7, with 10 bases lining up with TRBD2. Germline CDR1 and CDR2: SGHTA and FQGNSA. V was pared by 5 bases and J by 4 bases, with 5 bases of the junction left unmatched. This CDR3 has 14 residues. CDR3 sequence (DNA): TGTGCCAGCAGCAGAGGGACTAGCGTGTACGAGCAGTACTTC. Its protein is CASSRGTSVYEQYF.

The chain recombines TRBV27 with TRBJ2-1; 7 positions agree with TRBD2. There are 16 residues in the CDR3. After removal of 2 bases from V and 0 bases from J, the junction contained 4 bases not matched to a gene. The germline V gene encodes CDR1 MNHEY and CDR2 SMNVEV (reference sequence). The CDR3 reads CASSLLAGVSYNEQFF. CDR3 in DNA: TGTGCCAGCAGTTTACTGGCGGGAGTCTCCTACAATGAGCAGTTCTTC.

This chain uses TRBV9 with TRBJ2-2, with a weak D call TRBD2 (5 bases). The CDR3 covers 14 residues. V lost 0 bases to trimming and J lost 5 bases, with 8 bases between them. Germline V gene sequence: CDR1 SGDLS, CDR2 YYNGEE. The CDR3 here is CASSVGEGTGELFF. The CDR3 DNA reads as TGTGCCAGCAGCGTAGGAGAGGGTACCGGGGAGCTGTTTTTT. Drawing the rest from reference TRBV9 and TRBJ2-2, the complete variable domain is DSGVTQTPKHLITATGQRVTLRCSPRSGDLSVYWYQQSLDQGLQFLIQYYNGEERAKGNILERFSAQQFPDLHSELNLSSLELGDSALYFCASSVGEGTGELFFGEGSRLTVL.

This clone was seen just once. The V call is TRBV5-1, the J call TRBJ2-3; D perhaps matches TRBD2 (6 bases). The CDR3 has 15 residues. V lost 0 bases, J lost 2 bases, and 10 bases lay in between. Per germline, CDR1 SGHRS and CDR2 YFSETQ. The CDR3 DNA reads TGCGCCAGCAGCTTGGTGGCGGGACTCACAGATACGCAGTATTTT. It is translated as CASSLVAGLTDTQYF.

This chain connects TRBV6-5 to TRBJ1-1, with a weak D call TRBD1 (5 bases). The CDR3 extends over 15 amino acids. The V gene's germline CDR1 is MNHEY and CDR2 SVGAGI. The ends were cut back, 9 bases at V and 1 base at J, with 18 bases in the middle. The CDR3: CASHKAGTKNTEAFF. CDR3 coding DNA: TGTGCCAGTCACAAGGCTGGGACTAAGAACACTGAAGCTTTCTTT.

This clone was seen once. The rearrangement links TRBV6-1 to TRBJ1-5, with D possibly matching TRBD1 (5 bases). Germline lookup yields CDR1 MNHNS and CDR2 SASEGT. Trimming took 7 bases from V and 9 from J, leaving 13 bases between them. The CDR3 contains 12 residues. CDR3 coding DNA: TGTGCCAGCAAGGAGGGGTCAAGGCCCCAGCATTTT. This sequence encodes CASKEGSRPQHF.

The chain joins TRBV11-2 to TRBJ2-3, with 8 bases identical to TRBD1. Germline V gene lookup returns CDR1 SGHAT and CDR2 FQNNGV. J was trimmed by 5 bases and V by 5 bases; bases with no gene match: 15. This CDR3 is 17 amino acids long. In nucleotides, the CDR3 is TGTGCCAGCAGCCCTAGGACAGGGTTAAACTTATTAGATACGCAGTATTTT. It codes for CASSPRTGLNLLDTQYF.

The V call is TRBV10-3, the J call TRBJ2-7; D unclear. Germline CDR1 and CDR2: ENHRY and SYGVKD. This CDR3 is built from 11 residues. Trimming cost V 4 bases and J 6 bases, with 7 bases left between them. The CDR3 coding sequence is TGTGCCATCAGTGGAGGCCTCGAGCAGTACTTC. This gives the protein CAISGGLEQYF.

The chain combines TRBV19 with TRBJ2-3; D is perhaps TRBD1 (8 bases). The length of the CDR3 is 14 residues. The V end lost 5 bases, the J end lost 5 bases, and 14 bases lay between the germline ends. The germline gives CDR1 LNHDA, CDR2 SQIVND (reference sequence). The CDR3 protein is CASSPDREGDTQYF. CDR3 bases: TGTGCCAGTAGTCCGGACAGGGAGGGAGATACGCAGTATTTT.

This CDR3 is CASSYRDSRHEQYF. The DNA of the CDR3 is TGCGCCAGCAGCTACCGGGACAGTCGGCACGAGCAGTACTTC. The chain is built from TRBV5-1 and TRBJ2-7, with 7 bases lining up with TRBD1. With V trimmed by 3 bases and J by 5 bases, 8 bases remained unmatched. Germline CDR1 reads SGHRS; CDR2 reads YFSETQ. The CDR3 is made up of 14 amino acids.

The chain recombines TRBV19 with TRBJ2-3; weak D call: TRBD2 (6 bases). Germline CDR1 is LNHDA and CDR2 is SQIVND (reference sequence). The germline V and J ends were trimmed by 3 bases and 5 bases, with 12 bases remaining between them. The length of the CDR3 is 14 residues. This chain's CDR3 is CASSIGGAKDTQYF. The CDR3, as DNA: TGTGCCAGTAGTATCGGAGGGGCCAAAGATACGCAGTATTTT. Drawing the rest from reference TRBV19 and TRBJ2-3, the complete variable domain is DGGITQSPKYLFRKEGQNVTLSCEQNLNHDAMYWYRQDPGQGLRLIYYSQIVNDFQKGDIAEGYSVSREKKESFPLTVTSAQKNPTAFYLCASSIGGAKDTQYFGPGTRLTVL.

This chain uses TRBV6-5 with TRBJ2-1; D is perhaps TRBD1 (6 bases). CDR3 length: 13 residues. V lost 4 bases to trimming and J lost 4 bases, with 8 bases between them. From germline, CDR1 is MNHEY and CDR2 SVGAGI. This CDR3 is CASSLGQYNEQFF. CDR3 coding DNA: TGTGCCAGCAGTTTGGGACAATACAATGAGCAGTTCTTC.

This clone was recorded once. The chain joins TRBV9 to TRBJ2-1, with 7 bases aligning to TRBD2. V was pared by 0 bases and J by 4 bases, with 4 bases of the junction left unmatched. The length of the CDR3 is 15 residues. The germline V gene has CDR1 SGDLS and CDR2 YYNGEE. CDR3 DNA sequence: TGTGCCAGCAGCGTAGGCGGGAGCGGATACAATGAGCAGTTCTTC. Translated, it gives CASSVGGSGYNEQFF.

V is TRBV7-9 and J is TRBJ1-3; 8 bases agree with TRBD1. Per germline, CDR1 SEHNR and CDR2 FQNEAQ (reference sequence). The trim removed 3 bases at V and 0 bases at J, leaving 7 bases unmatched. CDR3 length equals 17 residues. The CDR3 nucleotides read TGTGCCAGCAGCTTCCTCGTCAGGGGGCTCTCTGGAAACACCATATATTTT. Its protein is CASSFLVRGLSGNTIYF.

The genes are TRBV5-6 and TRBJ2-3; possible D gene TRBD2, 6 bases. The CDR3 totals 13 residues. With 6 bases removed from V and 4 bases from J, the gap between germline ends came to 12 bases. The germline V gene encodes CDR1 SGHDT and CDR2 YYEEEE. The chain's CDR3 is CASNPSGADTQYF. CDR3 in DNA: TGTGCCAGCAACCCCTCGGGGGCAGATACGCAGTATTTT.

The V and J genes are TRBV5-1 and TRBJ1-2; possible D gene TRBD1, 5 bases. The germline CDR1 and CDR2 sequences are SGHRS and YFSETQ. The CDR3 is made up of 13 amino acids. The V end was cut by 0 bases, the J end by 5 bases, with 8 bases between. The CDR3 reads CASSLGGLYGYTF. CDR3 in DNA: TGCGCCAGCAGCTTGGGGGGACTTTATGGCTACACCTTC.

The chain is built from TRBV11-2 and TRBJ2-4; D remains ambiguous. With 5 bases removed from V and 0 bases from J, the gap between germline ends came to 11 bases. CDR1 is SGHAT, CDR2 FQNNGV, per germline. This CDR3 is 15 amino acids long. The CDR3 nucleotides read TGTGCCAGCAGCCCATACACCCAAGCCAAAAACATTCAGTACTTC. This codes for CASSPYTQAKNIQYF.